A selection of T cell receptor beta chains follows, all from one sample in a study of blood T cell repertoires in COVID-19. TCRdb's copy holds only in-frame clones and misses some; the assay was immunoSEQ multiplex PCR. The sample consists of 97,000 or so clones, more than 75% of them appearing once. Sequencing was carried out using peripheral blood. Receptors originate from a man aged 55 to 70 with active or convalescent COVID-19. The CDR3 runs from the conserved cysteine through the conserved F or W. Each record gives: J gene, D gene, V gene, clone size, CDR3 protein, CDR3 DNA. The D gene is left open where the match is weak. Size is omitted from some rows. Given values are once, few, many or a class for expanded clones.

TRBJ2-1,TRBD1,TRBV18,-,CASSLDRANYNEQFF,TGTGCCAGCTCACTGGACAGGGCCAACTACAATGAGCAGTTCTTC
TRBJ1-2,-,TRBV27,-,CASSEQTGDGYTF,TGTGCCAGCAGTGAGCAGACAGGTGATGGCTACACCTTC
TRBJ2-6,TRBD1,TRBV6-6,-,CASSPWDRGGRGAGANVLTF,TGTGCCAGCAGTCCCTGGGACAGGGGAGGCCGTGGTGCAGGGGCCAACGTCCTGACTTTC
TRBJ2-7,TRBD1,TRBV7-9,-,CASSLLGQVGGEQYF,TGTGCCAGCAGCTTACTGGGACAGGTGGGTGGAGAGCAGTACTTC
TRBJ2-1,TRBD1,TRBV3-1/TRBV3-2,-,CASSLRGTGSNEQFF,TGTGCCAGCAGCCTCCGGGGGACAGGGTCCAATGAGCAGTTCTTC
TRBJ2-1,-,TRBV9,-,CASSVTGSGSEQFF,TGTGCCAGCAGCGTTACAGGGTCTGGCAGTGAGCAGTTCTTC
TRBJ2-3,-,TRBV2,-,CASRSRAGTDTQYF,TGTGCCAGCAGATCTCGGGCGGGGACAGATACGCAGTATTTT
TRBJ2-3,TRBD2,TRBV28,-,CASSVGSGLGGQYF,TGTGCTAGCAGCGTGGGTAGCGGGCTTGGGGGTCAGTATTTT
TRBJ2-1,TRBD2,TRBV7-9,-,CASSPGTSGNEQFF,TGTGCCAGCAGCCCCGGGACTAGCGGGAATGAGCAGTTCTTC
TRBJ1-2,TRBD1,TRBV7-2,-,CASSKQTGGLPSYGYTF,TGTGCCAGCAGTAAGCAGACAGGGGGTTTGCCGAGCTATGGCTACACCTTC
TRBJ2-3,TRBD2,TRBV7-6,-,CASSPGTSLSTDTQYF,TGTGCCAGCAGCCCCGGGACTAGCTTAAGCACAGATACGCAGTATTTT
TRBJ1-4,TRBD1,TRBV19,once,CASCGTGGGEEKLFF,TGTGCCAGCTGTGGGACAGGGGGCGGGGAGGAAAAACTGTTTTTT
TRBJ2-1,-,TRBV4-2,-,CASSQGRDGYNEQFF,TGTGCCAGCAGCCAAGGGCGGGATGGTTACAATGAGCAGTTCTTC
TRBJ2-6,TRBD2,TRBV5-1,-,CASSTVGTSGRSSGANVLTF,TGCGCCAGCAGCACCGTCGGGACTAGCGGGAGGAGTTCTGGGGCCAACGTCCTGACTTTC
TRBJ2-3,TRBD2,TRBV7-9,-,CASSNPGLAGGSTDTQYF,TGTGCCAGCAGCAACCCGGGACTAGCGGGAGGCAGCACAGATACGCAGTATTTT